This T cell receptor (beta chain) appears in the sequencing data of a study of T cell responses to AZD1222 COVID-19 vaccine. General observations from the study: Unmutated variant regions are reportedly the target of nearly half of TCRs that are spike-specific. The span of vaccine-associated CD4 TCRs extended across spike, with dominance at 160-218 and 743-854.

Germline lookup yields CDR1 SGHTS and CDR2 YDEGEE. The CDR3 has 14 amino acids. V was clipped by 4 bases and J by 4 bases, with 14 bases between them. A note on this clone: Its antigen is not identified.

The repertoire was sequenced with immunoSEQ multiplex PCR; TCRdb's copy has only in-frame clones and lacks some. The profile shows roughly 190,000 clones, more than 75% of them singletons. The chain combines TRBV5-8 with TRBJ1-1; D is ambiguous. This TCR was sampled from an adult in good health. This specimen consisted of peripheral blood, obtained on day 0 of AZD1222 vaccination. This chain's CDR3 is CASSLGPWGTEAFF. The CDR3 DNA follows: TGTGCCAGCAGCCTCGGACCCTGGGGCACTGAAGCTTTCTTT.